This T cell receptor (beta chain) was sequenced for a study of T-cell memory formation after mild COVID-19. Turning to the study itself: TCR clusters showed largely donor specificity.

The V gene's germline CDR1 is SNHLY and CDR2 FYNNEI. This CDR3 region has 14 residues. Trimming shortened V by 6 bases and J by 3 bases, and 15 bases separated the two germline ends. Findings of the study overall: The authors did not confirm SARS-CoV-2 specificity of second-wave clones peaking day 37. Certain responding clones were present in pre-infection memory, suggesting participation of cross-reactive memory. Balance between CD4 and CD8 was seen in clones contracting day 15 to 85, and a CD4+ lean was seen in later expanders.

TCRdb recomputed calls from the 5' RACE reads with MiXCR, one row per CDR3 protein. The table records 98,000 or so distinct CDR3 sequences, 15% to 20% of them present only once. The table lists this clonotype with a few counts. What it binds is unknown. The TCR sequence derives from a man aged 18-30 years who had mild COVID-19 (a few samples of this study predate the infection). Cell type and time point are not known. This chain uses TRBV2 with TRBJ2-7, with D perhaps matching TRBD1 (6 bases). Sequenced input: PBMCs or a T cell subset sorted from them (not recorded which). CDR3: CASRHGTNLYEQYV. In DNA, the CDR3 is TGTGCCAGCAGACACGGGACAAATCTCTACGAGCAGTACGTC.